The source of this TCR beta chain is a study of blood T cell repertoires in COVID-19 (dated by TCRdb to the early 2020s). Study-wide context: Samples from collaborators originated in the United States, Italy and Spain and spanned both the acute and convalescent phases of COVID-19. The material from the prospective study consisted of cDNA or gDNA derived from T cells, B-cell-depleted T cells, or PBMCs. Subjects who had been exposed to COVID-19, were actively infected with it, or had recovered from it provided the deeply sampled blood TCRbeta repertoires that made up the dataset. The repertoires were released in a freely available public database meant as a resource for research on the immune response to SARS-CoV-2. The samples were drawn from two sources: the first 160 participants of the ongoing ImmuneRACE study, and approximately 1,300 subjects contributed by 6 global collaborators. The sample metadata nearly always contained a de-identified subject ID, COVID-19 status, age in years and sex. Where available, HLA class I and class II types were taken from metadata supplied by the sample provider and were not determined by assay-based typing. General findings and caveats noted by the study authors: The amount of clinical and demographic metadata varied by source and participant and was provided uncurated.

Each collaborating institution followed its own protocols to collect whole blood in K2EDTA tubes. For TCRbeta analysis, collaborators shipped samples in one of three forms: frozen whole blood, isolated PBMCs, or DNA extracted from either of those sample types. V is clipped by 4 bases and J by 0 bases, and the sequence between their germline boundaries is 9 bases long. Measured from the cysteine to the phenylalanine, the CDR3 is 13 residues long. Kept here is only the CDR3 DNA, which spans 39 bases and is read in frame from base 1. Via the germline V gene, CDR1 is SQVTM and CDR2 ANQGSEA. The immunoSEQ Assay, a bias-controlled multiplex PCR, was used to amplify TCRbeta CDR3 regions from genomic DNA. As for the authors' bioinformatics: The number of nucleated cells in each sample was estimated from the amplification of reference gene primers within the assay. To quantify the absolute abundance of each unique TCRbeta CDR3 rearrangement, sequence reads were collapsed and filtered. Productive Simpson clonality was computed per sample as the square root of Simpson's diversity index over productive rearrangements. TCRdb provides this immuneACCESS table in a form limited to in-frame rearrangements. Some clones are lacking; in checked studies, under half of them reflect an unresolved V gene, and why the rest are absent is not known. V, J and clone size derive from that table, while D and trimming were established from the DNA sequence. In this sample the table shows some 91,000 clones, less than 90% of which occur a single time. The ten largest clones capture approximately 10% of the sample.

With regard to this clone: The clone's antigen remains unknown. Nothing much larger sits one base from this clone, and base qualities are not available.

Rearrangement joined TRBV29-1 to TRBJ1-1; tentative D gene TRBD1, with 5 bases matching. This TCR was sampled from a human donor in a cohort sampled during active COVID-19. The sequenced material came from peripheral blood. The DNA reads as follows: TGCAGCGTTGCTAGGACAATGAACACTGAAGCTTTCTTT. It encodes CSVARTMNTEAFF. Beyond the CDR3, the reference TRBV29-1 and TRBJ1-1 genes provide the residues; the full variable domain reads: SAVISQKPSRDICQRGTSLTIQCQVDSQVTMMFWYRQQPGQSLTLIATANQGSEATYESGFVIDKFPISRPNLTFSTLTVSNMSPEDSSIYLCSVARTMNTEAFFGQGTRLTVV.